The present TCR beta chain was sequenced within a study of Ad26.COV2.S vaccination and SARS-CoV-2 variants. Study background: By the intramuscular route, Ad26.COV2.S was given once, or twice 56 days apart.

There are a few counts of this clone. The data were produced by immunoSEQ multiplex PCR, yet TCRdb's version contains in-frame clones alone and is incomplete. The data contain a few hundred thousand clones, about 90% of them singletons. Described treatment: 19 received Ad26.COV2.S at low or high dose, single or two shots; roughly five received placebo; per-sample allocation not given. Sample collection was performed on day 63 after the first vaccine or placebo injection. Per germline, CDR1 LNHDA and CDR2 SQIVND (reference sequence). Between the trimmed V and J ends, which lost 6 bases and 1 base, there was a span of 13 bases. The CDR3 runs 15 residues.

J is TRBJ1-5 and V is TRBV19, with D hard to call. The source was peripheral blood, collected in a trial of Ad26.COV2.S vaccine versus placebo. The clonotype was recovered from a person between 18 and 65 years old who received the Ad26.COV2.S COVID-19 vaccine or a placebo. CDR3 coding DNA: TGTGCCAGTAGGAGAGAGGGAAGGAGCAATCAGCCCCAGCATTTT. Translating it yields CASRREGRSNQPQHF.